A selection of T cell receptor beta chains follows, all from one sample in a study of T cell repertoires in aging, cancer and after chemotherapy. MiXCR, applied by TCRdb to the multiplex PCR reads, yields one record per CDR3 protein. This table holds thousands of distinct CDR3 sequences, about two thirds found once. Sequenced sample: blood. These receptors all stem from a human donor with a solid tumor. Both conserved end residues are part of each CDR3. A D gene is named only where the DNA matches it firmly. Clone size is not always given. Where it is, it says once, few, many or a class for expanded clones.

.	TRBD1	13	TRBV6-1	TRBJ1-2	TGTGCCAGCCGACGACAGGGGGCGTCGGACTACACCTTC	CASRRQGASDYTF
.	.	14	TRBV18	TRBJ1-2	TGTGCCAGCTCACCTGGGACAACGAACTATGGCTACACCTTC	CASSPGTTNYGYTF
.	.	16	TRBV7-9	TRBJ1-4	TGTGCCAGCAGCTTAGTTTCAGGGGCGGCTAATGAAAAACTGTTTTTT	CASSLVSGAANEKLFF
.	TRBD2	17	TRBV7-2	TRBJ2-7	TGTGCCAGCAGCTTAGGACTAGCGGGAGGTCCTCCCCGCGAGCAGTACTTC	CASSLGLAGGPPREQYF
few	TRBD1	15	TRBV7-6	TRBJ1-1	TGTGCCAGCAGCCCTGTGACAGGGCGTAAGGCTGAAGCTTTCTTT	CASSPVTGRKAEAFF
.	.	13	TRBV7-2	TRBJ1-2	TGTGCCAGCAGCCCGGGGAGAAACTATGGCTACACCTTC	CASSPGRNYGYTF
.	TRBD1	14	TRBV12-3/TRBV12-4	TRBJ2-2	TGTGCCAGCAGGCGGACAGGGAACACCGGGGAGCTGTTTTTT	CASRRTGNTGELFF
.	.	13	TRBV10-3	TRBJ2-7	TGTGCCATCACTCGGACGGATGGCAGCGAGCAGTACTTC	CAITRTDGSEQYF
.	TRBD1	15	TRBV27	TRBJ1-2	TGTGCCAGCAGTCCCTATCGGACAGGGTTCTATGGCTACACCTTC	CASSPYRTGFYGYTF
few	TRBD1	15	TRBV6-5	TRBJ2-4	TGTGCCAGCAGTTATTGGGGGACAGGGCAAGGCATTCAGTACTTC	CASSYWGTGQGIQYF
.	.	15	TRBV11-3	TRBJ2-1	TGTGCCAGCACCCCAGGAGTTGTTTCGGGCAATGAGCAGTTCTTC	CASTPGVVSGNEQFF
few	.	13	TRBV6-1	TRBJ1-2	TGTGCCAGCACCGAGGGCAGGGAGGACGGCTACACCTTC	CASTEGREDGYTF
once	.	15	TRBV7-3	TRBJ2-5	TGTGCCAGCAGCGATCGGAGGGGGGGCCAAGAGACCCAGTACTTC	CASSDRRGGQETQYF
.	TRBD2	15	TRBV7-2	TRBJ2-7	TGTGCCAGCAGCAGCGGGACTAGTTCGTCCTACGAGCAGTACTTC	CASSSGTSSSYEQYF
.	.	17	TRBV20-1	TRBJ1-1	TGCAGTGCTAGAGATTTAATTTTTCTCACAGAGGGATCTGAAGCTTTCTTT	CSARDLIFLTEGSEAFF
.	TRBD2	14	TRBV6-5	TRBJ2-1	TGTGCCAGCAGAGAGACTAGCGCAAACAATGAGCAGTTCTTC	CASRETSANNEQFF
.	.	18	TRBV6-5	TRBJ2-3	TGTGCCAGCAGCCCCGGGATGGGGTGGGGGACTAGCACAGATACGCAGTATTTT	CASSPGMGWGTSTDTQYF
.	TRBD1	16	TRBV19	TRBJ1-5	TGTGCCAGTAGACTAAAGGGACAGGGGTACAATCAGCCCCAGCATTTT	CASRLKGQGYNQPQHF
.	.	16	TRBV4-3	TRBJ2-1	TGCGCCAGCAGCCTTAATAATATAGCGGCCTACAATGAGCAGTTCTTC	CASSLNNIAAYNEQFF
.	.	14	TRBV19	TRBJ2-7	TGTGCCAGTAGTATAAGTCCAGGGAACTACGAGCAGTACTTC	CASSISPGNYEQYF
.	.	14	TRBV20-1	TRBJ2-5	TGCAGTGCTAGAGATTTCCGGACACAAGAGACCCAGTACTTC	CSARDFRTQETQYF
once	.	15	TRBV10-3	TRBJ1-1	TGTGCCATCACCGAGAGCGGGAGGAGGAACACTGAAGCTTTCTTT	CAITESGRRNTEAFF
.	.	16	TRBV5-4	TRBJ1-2	TGTGCCAGCAGCTTGGGTGCGGGGGCTAGGGTCTATGGCTACACCTTC	CASSLGAGARVYGYTF
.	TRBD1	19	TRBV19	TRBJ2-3	TGTGCCAGTAGTACTAAGGACAGGGGCTATGGGATTCACACAGATACGCAGTATTTT	CASSTKDRGYGIHTDTQYF
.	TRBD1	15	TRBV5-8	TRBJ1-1	TGTGCCAGCAGCTTTGGACAGGGAGGAGGCACTGAAGCTTTCTTT	CASSFGQGGGTEAFF
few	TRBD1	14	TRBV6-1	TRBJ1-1	TGTGCCAGCAGTGCAGGACAGGGATCAACTGAAGCTTTCTTT	CASSAGQGSTEAFF
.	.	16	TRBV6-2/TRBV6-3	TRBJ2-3	TGTGCCAGCACGCGTCTCAACGGCGGGATCACAGATACGCAGTATTTT	CASTRLNGGITDTQYF
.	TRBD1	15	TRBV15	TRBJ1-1	TGTGCCACCAGCCGCCTGGGGCAGGGGGCCACTGAAGCTTTCTTT	CATSRLGQGATEAFF
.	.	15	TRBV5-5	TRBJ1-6	TGTGCCAGCAGCTTGCCTGGGGGGATGAATTCACCCCTCCACTTT	CASSLPGGMNSPLHF
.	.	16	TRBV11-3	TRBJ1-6	TGTGCCAGCAGCCCAAGAGTCTCAGGGATTAATTCACCCCTCCACTTT	CASSPRVSGINSPLHF
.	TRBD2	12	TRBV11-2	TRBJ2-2	TGTGCCAGCCGGACTAGTATCGGGGAGCTGTTTTTT	CASRTSIGELFF
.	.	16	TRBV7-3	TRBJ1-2	TGTGCCAGCAGCTTAGGGCCCCCGACAGGAGGCTATGGCTACACCTTC	CASSLGPPTGGYGYTF